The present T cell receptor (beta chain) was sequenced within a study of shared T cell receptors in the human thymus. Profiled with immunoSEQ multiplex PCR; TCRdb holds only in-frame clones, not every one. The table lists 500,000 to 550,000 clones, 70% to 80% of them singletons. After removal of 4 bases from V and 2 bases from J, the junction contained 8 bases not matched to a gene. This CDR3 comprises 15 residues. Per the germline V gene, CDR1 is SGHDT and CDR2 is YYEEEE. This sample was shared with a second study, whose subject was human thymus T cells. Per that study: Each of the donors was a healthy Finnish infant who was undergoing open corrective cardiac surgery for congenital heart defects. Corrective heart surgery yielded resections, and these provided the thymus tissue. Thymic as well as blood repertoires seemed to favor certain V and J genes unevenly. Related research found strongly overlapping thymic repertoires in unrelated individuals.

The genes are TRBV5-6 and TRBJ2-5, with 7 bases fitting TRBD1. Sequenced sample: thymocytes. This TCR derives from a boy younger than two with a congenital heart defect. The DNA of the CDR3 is TGTGCCAGCAGCCACCTCAGGGGGAGTCAAGAGACCCAGTACTTC. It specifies CASSHLRGSQETQYF.